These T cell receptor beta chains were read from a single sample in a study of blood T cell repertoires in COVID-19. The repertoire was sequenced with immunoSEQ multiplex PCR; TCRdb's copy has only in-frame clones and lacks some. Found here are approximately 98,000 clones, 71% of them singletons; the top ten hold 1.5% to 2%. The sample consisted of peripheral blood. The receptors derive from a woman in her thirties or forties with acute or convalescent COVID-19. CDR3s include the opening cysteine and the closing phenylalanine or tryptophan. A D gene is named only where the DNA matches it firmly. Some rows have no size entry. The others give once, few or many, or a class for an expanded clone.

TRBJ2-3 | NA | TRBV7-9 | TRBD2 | TGTGCCAGCAGCTACAGCGGGGGCGGGAGAGATACGCAGTATTTT | CASSYSGGGRDTQYF
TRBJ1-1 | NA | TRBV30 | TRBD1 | TGTGCCTGGGGGGGACAGGCGAACACTGAAGCTTTCTTT | CAWGGQANTEAFF
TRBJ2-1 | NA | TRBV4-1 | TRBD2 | TGCGCCAGCAGTCCAGCGGGGGGGCTTGATGAGCAGTTCTTC | CASSPAGGLDEQFF
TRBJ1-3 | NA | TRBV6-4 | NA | TGTGCCACCCCACGAGGGAAGAGCCGAAACACCATATATTTT | CATPRGKSRNTIYF
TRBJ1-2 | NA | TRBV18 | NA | TGTGCCAGCTCACCGGACGCAGCAGGGTATGGCTACACCTTC | CASSPDAAGYGYTF
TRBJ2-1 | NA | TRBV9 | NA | TGTGCCAGCAGCGTAGAGGCCCTCGGGTATGACGGGCAGTTCTTC | CASSVEALGYDGQFF
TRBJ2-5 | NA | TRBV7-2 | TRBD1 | TGTGCCAGCAGCTTAGGGGACAGGGGTCAAGAGACCCAGTACTTC | CASSLGDRGQETQYF
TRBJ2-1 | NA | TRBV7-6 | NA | TGTGCCAGCAGCTTAAATTTTGGCCAGAATTTCTACAATGAGCAGTTCTTC | CASSLNFGQNFYNEQFF
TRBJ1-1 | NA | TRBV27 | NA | TGTGCCAGCAGTCCGGATTGGAGGAACACTGAAGCTTTCTTT | CASSPDWRNTEAFF
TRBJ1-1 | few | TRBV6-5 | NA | TGTGCCAGCAGTCTACAACAGGGAAATACTGAAGCTTTCTTT | CASSLQQGNTEAFF
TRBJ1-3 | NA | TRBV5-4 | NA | TGTGCCAGCAGCTCCGACACCAGGAACACCATATATTTT | CASSSDTRNTIYF
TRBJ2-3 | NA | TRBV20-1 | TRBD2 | TGCAGTGCTAGTACTAGCGGGGGGCGGAGATTTAGCACAGATACGCAGTATTTT | CSASTSGGRRFSTDTQYF
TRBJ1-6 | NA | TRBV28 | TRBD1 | TGTGCCAGCAGTTCCGGGACAGACCTAACAAATTCACCCCTCCACTTT | CASSSGTDLTNSPLHF
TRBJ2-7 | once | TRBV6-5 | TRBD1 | TGTGCCAGCAGTCGACTTGACAGGGGCGACTACGAGCAGTACTTC | CASSRLDRGDYEQYF
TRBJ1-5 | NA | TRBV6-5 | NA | TGTGCCAGCAGCTTAGAGACAGCTAGCAATCAGCCCCAGCATTTT | CASSLETASNQPQHF
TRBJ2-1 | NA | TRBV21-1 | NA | TGTGCCAGCAGCAAAGCTCTGGGGGACAGCTCCTACAATGAGCAGTTCTTC | CASSKALGDSSYNEQFF
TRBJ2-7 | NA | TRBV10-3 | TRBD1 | TGTGCCATCAGTGAACCGGGACAGGGTACGTACGAGCAGTACTTC | CAISEPGQGTYEQYF
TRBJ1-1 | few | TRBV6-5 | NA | TGTGCCAGCAGTCAAACGGCGGGGAACACTGAAGCTTTCTTT | CASSQTAGNTEAFF
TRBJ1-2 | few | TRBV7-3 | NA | TGTGCCAGCAGCTTAACGTTCGGAGCTAACTATGGCTACACCTTC | CASSLTFGANYGYTF
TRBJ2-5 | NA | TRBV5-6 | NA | TGTGCCAGCACCCCTTCTGGGACTCGGATCCAAGAGACCCAGTACTTC | CASTPSGTRIQETQYF